This TCR beta chain appears in the sequencing data of a study of identifying expanded T cells in peripheral blood. Produced via immunoSEQ multiplex PCR; TCRdb's table is partial and in-frame only. The data contain tens of thousands of clones, around 90% of them singletons. On this clone: Antigen specificity is unknown.

Study-wide results and caveats: Clone count variance between roughly 2-week samples rose with total template count.

Germline V gives CDR1 SGHRS, CDR2 YFSETQ. The CDR3 totals 14 residues. The V end lost 3 bases, the J end lost 5 bases, and 14 bases lay between the germline ends. The V call is TRBV5-1, the J call TRBJ1-2; perhaps TRBD1 as D (6 bases). The TCR sequence derives from a person between 18 and 75 years old in good health. Sequencing was performed on blood. CDR3 in DNA: TGCGCCAGCAGCTGGGAGGAGGACAGTTATGGCTACACCTTC. Amino acids: CASSWEEDSYGYTF.